This TCR beta chain is drawn from a study of identical twins. Study-wide findings and caveats: With monozygotic twins, out-of-frame TCR alpha sharing exceeded what models estimated.

V dropped 0 bases and J dropped 1 base, with 7 bases sitting between them. This CDR3 region has 14 residues. Germline values: CDR1 SGDLS, CDR2 YYNGEE. Template switching (which added a universal primer site) was used, and cDNA carried unique molecular identifiers. One entry per CDR3 protein, called by TCRdb with MiXCR from the 5' RACE reads. This sample has hundreds of thousands of distinct CDR3 sequences, with 21% found just once. Note on this clonotype: The target antigen is unknown.

These same data were also listed under a study on T cells expressing NK-cell markers. As reported in that work: Within several experiments, an anti-gamma-delta TCR antibody kept the sorting limited to alpha-beta TCR T cells.

This sequence originates from a woman under 30 in good health. Sequencing input: PBMCs. J is TRBJ1-1 and V is TRBV9, with D unclear. CDR3 sequence: CASSVVRENTEAFF. The CDR3 DNA reads as TGTGCCAGCAGCGTAGTTCGGGAGAACACTGAAGCTTTCTTT.